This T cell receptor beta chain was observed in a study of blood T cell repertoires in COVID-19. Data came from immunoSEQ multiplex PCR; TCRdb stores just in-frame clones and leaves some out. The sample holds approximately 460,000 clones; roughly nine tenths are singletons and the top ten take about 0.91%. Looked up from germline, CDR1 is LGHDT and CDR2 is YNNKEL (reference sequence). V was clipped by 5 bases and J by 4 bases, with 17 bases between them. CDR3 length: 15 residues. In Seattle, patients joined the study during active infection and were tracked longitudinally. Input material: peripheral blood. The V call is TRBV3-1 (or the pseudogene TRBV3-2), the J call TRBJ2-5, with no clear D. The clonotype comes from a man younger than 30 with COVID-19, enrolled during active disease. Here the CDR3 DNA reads TGTGCCAGCAGCATCCGCGCCGTCCGAGGAGAGACCCAGTACTTC. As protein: CASSIRAVRGETQYF.